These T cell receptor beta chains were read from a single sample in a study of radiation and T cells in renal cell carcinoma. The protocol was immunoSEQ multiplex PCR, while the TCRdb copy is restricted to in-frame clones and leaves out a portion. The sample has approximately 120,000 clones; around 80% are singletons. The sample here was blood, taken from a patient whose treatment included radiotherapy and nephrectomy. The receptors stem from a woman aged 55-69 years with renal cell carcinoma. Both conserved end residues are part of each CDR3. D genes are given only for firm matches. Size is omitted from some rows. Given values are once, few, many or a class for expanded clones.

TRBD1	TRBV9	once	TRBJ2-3	TGTGCCAGCAGCGTAGAGGACAGGGACCCTCGGGCAGATACGCAGTATTTT	CASSVEDRDPRADTQYF
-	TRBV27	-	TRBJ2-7	TGTGCCAGCAGCATCGGAGGGCAGGGGGGGTACGAGCAGTACTTC	CASSIGGQGGYEQYF
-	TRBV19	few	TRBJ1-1	TGTGCCAGTAGGACAGGAGGCGAAGCTTTCTTT	CASRTGGEAFF
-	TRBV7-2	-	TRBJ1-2	TGTGCCAGCAGCTTAGCCCACCGACAGATGGGCTACACCTTC	CASSLAHRQMGYTF
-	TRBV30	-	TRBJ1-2	TGTGCCTGGAGTGTCCCCCGTTTGGGCTACACCTTC	CAWSVPRLGYTF
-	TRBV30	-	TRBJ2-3	TGTGCCTGGAGTCGCGGGTTTAGCACAGATACGCAGTATTTT	CAWSRGFSTDTQYF
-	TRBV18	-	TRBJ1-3	TGTGCCAGCTCACCACCGAGCAGCTCTGGAAACACCATATATTTT	CASSPPSSSGNTIYF
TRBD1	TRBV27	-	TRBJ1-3	TGTGCCAGCAGTAAACTAAGAGGACAGGGGTTAGCTGGAAACACCATATATTTT	CASSKLRGQGLAGNTIYF
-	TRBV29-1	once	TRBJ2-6	TGCAGCGTTGTAGATTCCAACGTCCTGACTTTC	CSVVDSNVLTF
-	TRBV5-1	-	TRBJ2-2	TGCGCCAGCAGCCGCCCCAGGGGCCAGAACACCGGGGAGCTGTTTTTT	CASSRPRGQNTGELFF
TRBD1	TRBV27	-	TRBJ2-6	TGTGCCAGCAGTGGACCGGGACAGAGCTCTGGGGCCAACGTCCTGACTTTC	CASSGPGQSSGANVLTF
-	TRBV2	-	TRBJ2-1	TGTGCCGGTGGCCAGGCCGCCGGGGATGAGCAGTTCTTC	CAGGQAAGDEQFF
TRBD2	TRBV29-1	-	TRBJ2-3	TGCAGCGTTGAAAAGGGGCGGGAGGGGGTCGATACGCAGTATTTT	CSVEKGREGVDTQYF
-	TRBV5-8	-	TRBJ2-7	TGTGCCAGCAGCTTGGTGGGAGTCCCCCACGAGCAGTACTTC	CASSLVGVPHEQYF
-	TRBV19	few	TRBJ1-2	TGTGCCAGTAGGAAAGGAGGGGACTATGGCTACACCTTC	CASRKGGDYGYTF
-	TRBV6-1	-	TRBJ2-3	TGTGCCAGCAGTGAAGGCTATCGGGCCGAATGGACAGATACGCAGTATTTT	CASSEGYRAEWTDTQYF
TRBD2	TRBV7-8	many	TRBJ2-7	TGTGCCAGCAGCTTACTGGCGGGAGGGGGCGAGCAGTACTTC	CASSLLAGGGEQYF
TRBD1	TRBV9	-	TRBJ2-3	TGTGCCAGCAGCGTGGACAGGGGAGGAGATACGCAGTATTTT	CASSVDRGGDTQYF
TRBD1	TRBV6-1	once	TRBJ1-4	TGTGCCAGCAGTGAAGTCGGGACAGTTGAAAAACTGTTTTTT	CASSEVGTVEKLFF
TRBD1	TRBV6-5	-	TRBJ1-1	TGTGCCAGCAGGAAAAATTTCAGGGGGGACACTGAAGCTTTCTTT	CASRKNFRGDTEAFF
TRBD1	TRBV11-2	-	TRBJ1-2	TGTGCCAGCAGCTTAGTTGTCGGACAGGGCTTTTATGGCTACACCTTC	CASSLVVGQGFYGYTF
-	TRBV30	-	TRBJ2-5	TGTGCCTGGAGTCTACCGGGACGGCAAGAGACCCAGTACTTC	CAWSLPGRQETQYF
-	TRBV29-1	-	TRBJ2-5	TGCAGCGTTGCTCGGGGGCCCCAAGAGACCCAGTACTTC	CSVARGPQETQYF
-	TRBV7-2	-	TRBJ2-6	TGTGCCAGCAGCTTAACTGGGAGGGCCAACGTCCTGACTTTC	CASSLTGRANVLTF
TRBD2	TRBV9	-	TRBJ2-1	TGTGCCAGCAGCGCCTCCGGGACTACCTACAATGAGCAGTTCTTC	CASSASGTTYNEQFF
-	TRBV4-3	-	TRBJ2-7	TGCGCCAGCAGCCAAGATCTATGGAGCTTCCTTTCAGGGAACGAGCAGTACTTC	CASSQDLWSFLSGNEQYF
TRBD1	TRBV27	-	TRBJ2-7	TGTGCCAGCAGTTCCATCTGGGACAGGGGCACCTACGAGCAGTACTTC	CASSSIWDRGTYEQYF
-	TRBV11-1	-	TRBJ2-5	TGTGCCAGTCAAACAGGGCAAGAGACCCAGTACTTC	CASQTGQETQYF
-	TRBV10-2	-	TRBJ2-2	TGCGCCAGCACCGTCCAGGGAGGCACCGGGGAGCTGTTTTTT	CASTVQGGTGELFF
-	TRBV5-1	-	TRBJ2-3	TGCGCCAGCAGCTTGGATCTAGGGATTGGCACAGATACGCAGTATTTT	CASSLDLGIGTDTQYF
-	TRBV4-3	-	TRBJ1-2	TGCGCCAGCAGCCCGGGAGGGGAGGGGTCCTACTATGGCTACACCTTC	CASSPGGEGSYYGYTF
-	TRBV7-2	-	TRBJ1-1	TGTGCCAGCAGCTTAGATGGTAAGGTGAACACTGAAGCTTTCTTT	CASSLDGKVNTEAFF
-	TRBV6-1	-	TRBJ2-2	TGTGCCAGCAGTGGAGTTGGGGGCCCCGGGGAGCTGTTTTTT	CASSGVGGPGELFF
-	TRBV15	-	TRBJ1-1	TGTGCCACCAGCAGAGAACCCCCACCGAACACTGAAGCTTTCTTT	CATSREPPPNTEAFF
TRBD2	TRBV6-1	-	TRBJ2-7	TGTGCCAGCAGTGTAGCGGGAGTAAATTACGAGCAGTACTTC	CASSVAGVNYEQYF
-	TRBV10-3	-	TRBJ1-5	TGTGCCATCAGTGGCGGGGAAGCTCAGCCCCAGCATTTT	CAISGGEAQPQHF
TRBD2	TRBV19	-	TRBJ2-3	TGTGCCACGAGCGGGAGGCCAGATACGCAGTATTTT	CATSGRPDTQYF
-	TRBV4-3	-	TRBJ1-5	TGCGCCAGCAGCGAAGGTAGAACTGGGCAGCCCCAGCATTTT	CASSEGRTGQPQHF
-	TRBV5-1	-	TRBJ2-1	TGCGCCAGCAGCTTGGGAGAGGGGGGTCCCTACAATGAGCAGTTCTTC	CASSLGEGGPYNEQFF
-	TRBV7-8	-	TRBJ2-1	TGTGCCAGCAGCTTGCAGGGGTGGTCCTACAATGAGCAGTTCTTC	CASSLQGWSYNEQFF
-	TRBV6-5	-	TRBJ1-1	TGTGCCAGCAGTTACTCCTCCTACACTGAAGCTTTCTTT	CASSYSSYTEAFF
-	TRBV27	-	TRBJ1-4	TGTGCCAGCAGCCGGGACCCGCGTTATAATGAAAAACTGTTTTTT	CASSRDPRYNEKLFF
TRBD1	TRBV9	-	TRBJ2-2	TGTGCCAGCAGCGCTTACCGGGACAGGGTCACCGGGGAGCTGTTTTTT	CASSAYRDRVTGELFF
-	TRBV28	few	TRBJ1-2	TGTGCCAGCAGTTCCCCGGGGAGGGGCGACTATGGCTACACCTTC	CASSSPGRGDYGYTF
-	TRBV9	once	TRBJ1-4	TGTGCCAGCAGCGTAGGCTTACGAGGGTTCGGTGAAAAACTGTTTTTT	CASSVGLRGFGEKLFF
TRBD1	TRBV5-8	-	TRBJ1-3	TGTGCCAGCAGTCCCGGGACAGTTGGAAACACCATATATTTT	CASSPGTVGNTIYF
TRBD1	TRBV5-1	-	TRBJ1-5	TGCGCCAGCAGCTTGGGACAGGGGAGCAATCAGCCCCAGCATTTT	CASSLGQGSNQPQHF
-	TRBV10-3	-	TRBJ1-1	TGTGCCATCAGACTTCGGGGGGAGATTGAAGCTTTCTTT	CAIRLRGEIEAFF
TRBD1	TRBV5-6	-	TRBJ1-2	TGTGCCAGCAGCTCGGGGACAGGGGGCTTATATGGCTACACCTTC	CASSSGTGGLYGYTF
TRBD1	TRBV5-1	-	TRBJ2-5	TGCGCCAGCACTACCCAGGGGGTGGTGGAGACCCAGTACTTC	CASTTQGVVETQYF
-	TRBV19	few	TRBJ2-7	TGTGCCAGTAGTATATTTGGCAGATCCTACGAGCAGTACTTC	CASSIFGRSYEQYF
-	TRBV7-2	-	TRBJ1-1	TGTGCCAGCAGCTTATGGCAGCACACTGAAGCTTTCTTT	CASSLWQHTEAFF
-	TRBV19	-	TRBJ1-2	TGTGCCAGCCTAAAGCGAGAGAGTAACTATGGCTACACCTTC	CASLKRESNYGYTF